A single count supports the clone carrying this T cell receptor beta chain. Its antigen is unidentified. Germline CDR1 SGHRS, CDR2 YFSETQ. Unmatched junction bases numbered 2, after V lost 3 bases and J lost 0 bases. The CDR3 has 16 amino acids. Use of 60 Vbeta and 13 Jbeta primers characterized the PCR. The table came from immunoSEQ multiplex PCR; TCRdb's copy has only in-frame clones and leaves some out. The sample lists 75,000 to 100,000 clones; around 73% were seen once. The sample is drawn from a study of cytomegalovirus exposure and HLA in healthy donors. General study results and limits: With further analysis later on, most CMV-associated TCR beta chains appeared HLA-restricted. Immune exposure data for these donors was limited to CMV serostatus. The presence/absence work took it that sequencing depth was about the same across donors. TCR beta V- and J-gene trimming, according to a later analysis, was linked to a missense DCLRE1C variant.

Sequenced sample: PBMCs. This TCR was recovered from a middle-aged man in good health and CMV-seronegative. The rearrangement links TRBV5-1 to TRBJ2-2; 10 nucleotides align to TRBD2. In DNA, the CDR3 is TGCGCCAGCAGCTGGAGCGGGGGGGCGAACACCGGGGAGCTGTTTTTT. It specifies CASSWSGGANTGELFF.